Presented here are 4 T cell receptor beta chains from one specimen sequenced in a study of PD-1 blockade in classical Hodgkin lymphoma. Time point: cycle 4 day 1 (C4D1), after five to seven weeks of nivolumab. Each patient relapsed following autologous stem cell transplantation, and prior brentuximab vedotin exposure differed. Purification of CD4+ T cells from thawed PBMCs was performed via magnetic negative selection. The repertoire was sequenced with immunoSEQ multiplex PCR; TCRdb's copy has only in-frame clones and lacks some. Among about 6,400 clones listed, about nine tenths were seen once. Material: CD4+ T cells from blood, obtained before the fourth cycle of nivolumab. The receptors shown here come from a human donor with classical Hodgkin lymphoma.

This chain connects TRBV4-1 to TRBJ2-1, with 10 bases aligning to TRBD2. V gave up 4 bases and J gave up 10 bases; unmatched junction bases: 13. This CDR3 contains 16 residues. Germline CDR1 and CDR2: MGHRA and YSYEKL. In DNA form, the CDR3 reads TGCGCCAGCAGCCGCAGCGGGACTAGCGCCTCGGGGGAGCAGTTCTTC. Its translation: CASSRSGTSASGEQFF.

The chain is built from TRBV10-1 and TRBJ2-3, with TRBD2 matching 7 bases. CDR3 length equals 14 residues. Losses at the gene ends were 4 bases for V and 4 bases for J; bases not matched to a gene: 5. From germline, CDR1 is WNHNN and CDR2 SYGVQD (reference sequence). As DNA, the CDR3 is TGCGCCAGCAGTGGATCGACTAGCTCAGATACGCAGTATTTT. It translates to CASSGSTSSDTQYF.

The chain uses TRBV18 and TRBJ2-7; D is unresolved. This CDR3 has 11 amino acids. V lost 2 bases and J lost 9, with 8 bases in between. From germline, CDR1 is KGHSH and CDR2 LQKENI. CDR3 region: CASSPSSGQYF. The DNA of the CDR3 is TGTGCCAGCTCACCATCTTCTGGGCAGTACTTC.

The genes are TRBV6-1 and TRBJ1-4; 10 nucleotides align to TRBD1. Germline V gene lookup returns CDR1 MNHNS and CDR2 SASEGT. This CDR3 region has 15 residues. The V segment lost 2 bases and the J segment 7 bases; nucleotides outside the gene matches: 4. CDR3 protein: CASSEIRTGGEKLFF. The CDR3, as DNA: TGTGCCAGCAGTGAAATCAGGACAGGGGGTGAAAAACTGTTTTTT.